These 10 T cell receptor beta chains originate from one sample sequenced in a study of post-analysis software for immune sequencing data. Included in the TCR beta cDNA libraries were unique molecular identifiers. TCRdb reprocessed the PCR reads via MiXCR and lists one record per CDR3 protein. The table includes about 160,000 distinct CDR3 sequences, roughly 40% detected once. Sequenced material: blood, taken after autologous hematopoietic stem cell transplantation. The source is a girl aged 10 to 17 with multiple sclerosis.

The rearrangement joins TRBV5-1 to TRBJ2-3, with D unresolved. CDR3 length: 15 amino acids. Deletions cut 4 bases from V and 3 bases from J, with 15 bases between. The V gene's germline CDR1 is SGHRS and CDR2 YFSETQ. The CDR3 loop is CASSVQSAETDTQYF. The CDR3, as DNA: TGCGCCAGCAGCGTACAGTCGGCGGAAACAGATACGCAGTATTTT.

This chain links TRBV2 with TRBJ2-7, with D possibly matching TRBD1 (6 bases). Germline CDR1 SNHLY, CDR2 FYNNEI. Trimming removed 7 bases at V and 2 bases at J, with 9 bases between. The CDR3 runs 12 residues. CDR3 DNA: TGTGCCAGCACCTGGACAGCCTACGAGCAGTACTTC. Translation gives CASTWTAYEQYF.

This clonotype has just a few counts. This sequence joins TRBV29-1 and TRBJ2-7, with D possibly matching TRBD1 (6 bases). The CDR3 runs 12 residues. Germline lookup yields CDR1 SQVTM and CDR2 ANQGSEA. V was clipped by 7 bases and J by 2 bases, with 12 bases between them. The CDR3 bases are TGCAGCGCCAGCCGGGACACCTACGAGCAGTACTTC. This translates into CSASRDTYEQYF.

The V call is TRBV29-1, the J call TRBJ1-2, with 12 nucleotides matching TRBD1. The CDR3 spans 16 residues. Germline V gene sequence: CDR1 SQVTM, CDR2 ANQGSEA. J was trimmed by 7 bases and V by 5 bases; bases with no gene match: 14. CDR3 amino acids: CSVQGDRGQSSSGYTF. CDR3 in DNA: TGCAGCGTTCAGGGGGACAGGGGGCAGTCATCGTCTGGCTACACCTTC.

This clonotype has more than one count but fewer than ten. The chain carries TRBV6-6 and TRBJ2-1; TRBD1 aligns across 7 bases. Germline CDR1 MNHNY, CDR2 SVGAGI (reference sequence). Unmatched junction bases numbered 5, after V lost 7 bases and J lost 2 bases. The CDR3 is 14 residues long. CDR3 nucleotide sequence: TGTGCCAGCACGAAGGGGGCAGCCTACAATGAGCAGTTCTTC. This gives the protein CASTKGAAYNEQFF.

The rearrangement links TRBV5-1 to TRBJ2-7; a possible D gene is TRBD2 (6 bases). The germline V and J ends were trimmed by 5 bases and 1 base, with 13 bases remaining between them. This CDR3 has 14 amino acids. Germline-derived CDR1 and CDR2 are SGHRS and YFSETQ. The CDR3 here is CASRPGGDSYEQYF. CDR3 sequence (DNA): TGCGCCAGCAGACCAGGAGGGGATTCCTACGAGCAGTACTTC.

This clonotype was seen many times. The chain is built from TRBV7-2 and TRBJ2-3, with TRBD2 matching over 9 bases. The CDR3 has 15 amino acids. Germline CDR1 and CDR2: SGHTA and FQGNSA. V trimming: 3 bases; J trimming: 4 bases; junction bases outside the gene matches: 5. CDR3 nucleotide sequence: TGTGCCAGCAGCTTTGATAGCGGGGGAGCAGATACGCAGTATTTT. It yields the protein CASSFDSGGADTQYF.

In this sample, this clonotype turned up a few times. V is TRBV24-1 and J is TRBJ2-1; the D gene is possibly TRBD2 (6 bases). The germline gives CDR1 KGHDR, CDR2 SFDVKD. The CDR3 covers 13 residues. V was trimmed by 8 bases and J by 2 bases, leaving 9 bases between them. CDR3 sequence reads: CATNGGTYNEQFF. DNA for the CDR3: TGTGCCACCAACGGGGGTACCTACAATGAGCAGTTCTTC.

In regard to this clonotype: A read error may account for a junction end that differs from germline. This sequence joins TRBV7-2 and TRBJ2-3; the match to TRBD1 covers 9 bases. The CDR3 runs to 14 residues. From germline, CDR1 is SGHTA and CDR2 FQGNSA. This chain's CDR3 is CVSSSGQGKDTQYF. In nucleotides, the CDR3 is TGTGTCAGCAGCTCCGGACAGGGGAAAGATACGCAGTATTTT. Looking up the rest from reference TRBV7-2 and TRBJ2-3 gives the full variable domain: GAGVSQSPSNKVTEKGKDVELRCDPISGHTALYWYRQSLGQGLEFLIYFQGNSAPDKSGLPSDRFSAERTGGSVSTLTIQRTQQEDSAVYLCVSSSGQGKDTQYFGPGTRLTVL.

The V and J genes are TRBV20-1 and TRBJ2-5; D perhaps matches TRBD2 (6 bases). The CDR3 contains 15 residues. V gave up 4 bases and J gave up 2 bases, with 17 bases separating them. Per the germline V gene, CDR1 is DFQATT and CDR2 is SNEGSKA (reference sequence). CDR3 bases: TGCAGTGCTACTTCGCTGACTAGGGGTCAAGAGACCCAGTACTTC. Translation: CSATSLTRGQETQYF.